What follows describes a single T cell receptor beta chain. Its antigen remains unidentified. Several immunoSEQ 96-well plates shared each subset's DNA, each plate a replicate. The protocol was immunoSEQ multiplex PCR, while the TCRdb copy is restricted to in-frame clones and leaves out a portion. The repertoire holds approximately 530,000 clones, around 96% seen once, with approximately 0.06% in the top ten. The data were taken from a study of shared clonotypes between healthy human individuals. Study results and limitations: Naive CD4 clonotypes overlapped across a handful of donors at approximately 5.3%. Relative to memory subsets, naive subsets generally showed larger estimated richness.

Trimming shortened V by 5 bases and J by 3 bases, and 7 bases separated the two germline ends. This CDR3 is built from 12 residues. Looked up from germline, CDR1 is SGHAT and CDR2 is FQNNGV. Splitting the CD4+ cells yielded a CD45RA+ naive subset and a CD45RA-negative memory subset. The sequenced sample was naive CD4+ T cells sorted from blood. As for subset: CD45RA+ positively selected. V gene TRBV11-2 combines with J gene TRBJ1-2; no firm D call. This clonotype originated in a woman aged 30 to 39 in good health. The CDR3 nucleotides read TGTGCCAGCAGCGCCGAGGACTATGGCTACACCTTC. Encoded protein: CASSAEDYGYTF. The whole variable domain, remainder taken from reference TRBV11-2 and TRBJ1-2, is EAGVAQSPRYKIIEKRQSVAFWCNPISGHATLYWYQQILGQGPKLLIQFQNNGVVDDSQLPKDRFSAERLKGVDSTLKIQPAKLEDSAVYLCASSAEDYGYTFGSGTRLTVV.